This paragraph reports one T cell receptor beta chain. In the PCR, 60 Vbeta and 13 Jbeta primers were used. TCRdb's copy holds only in-frame clones and misses some; the assay was immunoSEQ multiplex PCR. Of some 99,000 clones listed, roughly three quarters are singletons. Trimming at V came to 3 bases and at J to 4 bases, leaving 9 bases not matched to a gene. This CDR3 spans 15 amino acids. Germline V gene lookup returns CDR1 MDHEN and CDR2 SYDVKM. This sample was included in a study of cytomegalovirus exposure and HLA in healthy donors. This receptor was obtained from a middle-aged man in good health and CMV-seronegative. The sample was PBMCs. This sequence joins TRBV28 and TRBJ2-7; 7 bases fit TRBD1. The chain's CDR3 is CASSLGRQGWYEQYF. For the CDR3, the DNA is TGTGCCAGCAGTTTGGGGAGACAGGGTTGGTACGAGCAGTACTTC.